The 10 T cell receptor beta chains below were found in one sample sequenced in a study of blood T cells in healthy people across ages. The second PCR ran roughly 7 to 12 cycles with a sample-barcoded 5' primer and J-beta primers. TCRdb re-called the 5' RACE reads through MiXCR, storing one row per CDR3 protein. The table includes around 1,600,000 distinct CDR3 sequences, 42% detected once. The sample consisted of blood. All receptors come from a young woman in good health.

The chain is built from TRBV6-5 and TRBJ2-3, with 11 bases that match TRBD2. Germline-derived CDR1 and CDR2 are MNHEY and SVGAGI. The CDR3 is 20 residues long. V shed 2 bases, J shed 7 bases, and the junction held 20 bases outside the gene matches. For the CDR3, the DNA is TGTGCCAGCAGTTACCCACAAACCGCACTACTAGCGGGAGTTTTGTATACGCAGTATTTT. This encodes CASSYPQTALLAGVLYTQYF.

This clonotype was detected only a few times. The rearrangement links TRBV20-1 to TRBJ1-5, with 7 nucleotides matching TRBD1. J was trimmed by 5 bases and V by 6 bases; bases with no gene match: 10. Germline CDR1 reads DFQATT; CDR2 reads SNEGSKA (reference sequence). This CDR3 is 14 amino acids long. The DNA of the CDR3 is TGCAGTGCCTCCCCGACAGGGAGGGATCAGCCCCAGCATTTT. It yields the protein CSASPTGRDQPQHF.

This chain connects TRBV29-1 to TRBJ1-5; tentatively, D is TRBD1 (6 bases). Trimming removed 4 bases from V and 2 bases from J, with 12 bases in between. CDR1 and CDR2 (germline): SQVTM, ANQGSEA. The CDR3 sequence is 14 residues long. CDR3 in amino acids: CSVVGGGGNQPQHF. The CDR3, as DNA: TGCAGCGTTGTAGGAGGGGGGGGCAATCAGCCCCAGCATTTT.

The chain joins TRBV27 to TRBJ2-7, with D maybe TRBD1 (6 bases). Trimming took 3 bases from V and 3 from J, leaving 9 bases between them. CDR1 and CDR2 (germline): MNHEY, SMNVEV (reference sequence). The CDR3 contains 13 residues. The CDR3 nucleotides read TGTGCCAGCAGTTTCCGGGACAACTACGAGCAGTACTTC. This encodes CASSFRDNYEQYF.

The chain joins TRBV9 to TRBJ2-3, with 9 bases aligning to TRBD2. The CDR3 contains 15 residues. Losses at the gene ends were 0 bases for V and 4 bases for J; bases not matched to a gene: 3. Per the germline V gene, CDR1 is SGDLS and CDR2 is YYNGEE. CDR3: CASSVVSGSPDTQYF. The CDR3, as DNA: TGTGCCAGCAGCGTAGTTAGCGGGAGCCCAGATACGCAGTATTTT.

This clonotype was counted only a few times. This CDR3 is CASSLFLTGYEQYF. In nucleotides, the CDR3 is TGTGCCAGCAGTTTATTTCTGACAGGCTACGAGCAGTACTTC. This chain links TRBV27 with TRBJ2-7; tentative D call: TRBD1 (6 bases). Germline lookup yields CDR1 MNHEY and CDR2 SMNVEV (reference sequence). This CDR3 contains 14 residues. V gave up 1 base and J gave up 3 bases, with 10 bases separating them.

The rearrangement links TRBV2 to TRBJ2-3, with D possibly TRBD2 on 5 matching bases. The V and J ends lost 2 bases and 4 bases respectively, with 10 bases between them. The CDR3 extends over 14 amino acids. Germline V gene sequence: CDR1 SNHLY, CDR2 FYNNEI. This chain's CDR3 is CASSEFLSADTQYF. The CDR3 nucleotides are TGTGCCAGCAGTGAATTCCTTAGCGCAGATACGCAGTATTTT.

The rearrangement uses TRBV2 and TRBJ2-1, with D tentatively TRBD2 (5 bases). CDR1 and CDR2 (germline): SNHLY, FYNNEI. Trimming pared 2 bases from V and 1 base from J, leaving 18 bases between. The CDR3 loop spans 18 amino acids. CDR3 in amino acids: CASSELAWRVGSYNEQFF. CDR3 DNA: TGTGCCAGCAGTGAATTGGCGTGGCGGGTTGGGTCCTACAATGAGCAGTTCTTC.

This clonotype was observed a handful of times. The chain combines TRBV30 with TRBJ1-1, with unresolved D. Germline V gene sequence: CDR1 GTSNPN, CDR2 SVGIG (reference sequence). V was clipped by 2 bases and J by 5 bases, with 6 bases between them. The CDR3 consists of 11 residues. CDR3 sequence (DNA): TGTGCCTGGAGTCGAGGAACTGAAGCTTTCTTT. The encoded protein is CAWSRGTEAFF.

The rearrangement joins TRBV7-3 to TRBJ2-5; D may be TRBD2 (7 bases). Germline V lookup: CDR1 SGHTA, CDR2 FQGTGA. V lost 0 bases, J lost 9 bases, and 17 bases lay in between. The length of the CDR3 is 15 residues. CDR3 coding DNA: TGTGCCAGCAGCTTAACCGGGGGGCCCTCGGGGGCCCAGTACTTC. Amino acid sequence: CASSLTGGPSGAQYF.